The next 30 T cell receptor beta chains were all read from a single sample in a study of blood T cells in healthy people across ages (dated by TCRdb to the mid-2010s). The library came from 5' RACE. The run used an Illumina HiSeq 2500. The second PCR ran for about 6 to 12 cycles and used a J-beta primer mix along with a sample-barcoded 5' primer. The public sequencing data were trimmed at Q25 with fastp and processed into clonotypes with MiXCR by TCRdb, which kept only in-frame beta chains. Rows are combined by CDR3 protein, so each entry shows the most common genes and DNA. In all, the sample holds about 970,000 distinct CDR3 sequences, and approximately 50% of those were seen once. The ten largest clonotypes hold around 21% of the sample. Sequenced: blood. Receptors originate from a woman in her sixties or seventies in good health.

The V gene is TRBV20-1, the J gene TRBJ2-3, with TRBD2 matching over 11 bases. CDR1 and CDR2 (germline): DFQATT, SNEGSKA (reference sequence). The CDR3 runs to 13 residues. Trimming took 7 bases from V and 6 from J; bases not matched to a gene: 6. The CDR3 spells CSVAGGPGDTQYF. For the CDR3, the DNA is TGCAGTGTAGCGGGAGGGCCGGGGGATACGCAGTATTTT.

The chain uses TRBV7-2 and TRBJ2-3, with 9 positions matching TRBD2. This CDR3 region has 18 residues. Germline loops: CDR1 SGHTA, CDR2 FQGNSA. V lost 5 bases to trimming and J lost 3 bases; unmatched junction nucleotides: 15. The CDR3 DNA is TGTGCCAGCAGCCCTCGATCCCATAGCGGGAGCAATACAGATACGCAGTATTTT. Residues: CASSPRSHSGSNTDTQYF.

V gene TRBV24-1 combines with J gene TRBJ2-3, with 9 positions matching TRBD2. Germline V gene lookup returns CDR1 KGHDR and CDR2 SFDVKD. This CDR3 has 16 residues. The V segment lost 3 bases and the J segment 7 bases; nucleotides outside the gene matches: 10. In DNA form, the CDR3 reads TGTGCCACCAGTGATGCGGTAGCGGGAGAACGGTATACGCAGTATTTT. This translates into CATSDAVAGERYTQYF.

This chain connects TRBV28 to TRBJ2-3; D gene unclear. Germline V gene lookup returns CDR1 MDHEN and CDR2 SYDVKM. The CDR3 sequence is 11 residues long. Trimming pared 9 bases from V and 6 bases from J, leaving 10 bases between. The DNA for the CDR3 is TGTGCCAGTCTACTGGGGGATACGCAGTATTTT. This sequence encodes CASLLGDTQYF.

In DNA form, the CDR3 reads TGCGCCAGCAGCCCCGGTCTAGCGGGAGGGCCCGGATTCGCAGATACGCAGTATTTT. Its protein is CASSPGLAGGPGFADTQYF. V gene TRBV4-3 combines with J gene TRBJ2-3; 12 nucleotides align to TRBD2. CDR3 size: 19 residues. Trimming removed 4 bases from V and 4 bases from J; junction bases left unmatched: 15. The germline V gene encodes CDR1 LGHNA and CDR2 YSLEER.

This clonotype was found once. This rearrangement joins TRBV2 to TRBJ2-7, with D possibly matching TRBD2 (5 bases). Trimming removed 7 bases from V and 2 bases from J, with 15 bases in between. The CDR3 spans 14 residues. Per the germline V gene, CDR1 is SNHLY and CDR2 is FYNNEI. Here the CDR3 DNA reads TGTGCCAGCATGAAGAGGGAAAGGCCCTACGAGCAGTACTTC. Translated: CASMKRERPYEQYF.

This clonotype was seen more than once but under ten times. The rearrangement joins TRBV7-9 to TRBJ2-3; TRBD1 matches at 8 bases. The V gene end was trimmed by 4 bases and the J gene end by 6 bases; junction bases not matched to a gene: 12. The CDR3 is 16 residues long. Germline assignment: CDR1 SEHNR and CDR2 FQNEAQ (reference sequence). In DNA, the CDR3 is TGTGCCAGCAGCTCCGGGTACCCGGACAGGGCCGATACGCAGTATTTT. Protein: CASSSGYPDRADTQYF.

This chain uses TRBV18 with TRBJ1-2; maybe TRBD1 (6 bases). Germline CDR1 and CDR2: KGHSH and LQKENI. V gave up 2 bases and J gave up 6 bases, with 10 bases separating them. The CDR3 is 13 residues long. The CDR3: CASSPIPGDGYTF. CDR3 coding DNA: TGTGCCAGCTCACCAATCCCAGGGGATGGCTACACCTTC. Full variable domain (rest looked up from reference TRBV18 and TRBJ1-2): NAGVMQNPRHLVRRRGQEARLRCSPMKGHSHVYWYRQLPEEGLKFMVYLQKENIIDESGMPKERFSAEFPKEGPSILRIQQVVRGDSAAYFCASSPIPGDGYTFGSGTRLTVV.

The chain recombines TRBV20-1 with TRBJ2-1; unclear D gene. The germline V gene has CDR1 DFQATT and CDR2 SNEGSKA (reference sequence). V shed 6 bases and J shed 4 bases, with 16 bases lying between them. The CDR3 runs to 14 residues. In nucleotides, the CDR3 is TGCAGTGCCAGAAGGAGTAGAGGTTACAATGAGCAGTTCTTC. It translates to CSARRSRGYNEQFF.

The chain uses TRBV3-1 and TRBJ2-5; TRBD2 aligns across 8 bases. The J call is doubtful: the DNA matches TRBJ2-7 better. The CDR3 is made up of 15 amino acids. The germline V gene encodes CDR1 LGHDT and CDR2 YNNKEL (reference sequence). This CDR3 reads CASSQVWERGYEQYF. For the CDR3, the DNA is TGTGCCAGCAGCCAAGTCTGGGAGCGGGGGTACGAGCAGTACTTC.

This rearrangement joins TRBV18 to TRBJ1-1; no definite D call. CDR3 length: 15 amino acids. Germline V CDR1 and CDR2: KGHSH, LQKENI. V gave up 0 bases and J gave up 0 bases, with 8 bases separating them. The CDR3 DNA follows: TGTGCCAGCTCACCACCGAGTTTCATGAACACTGAAGCTTTCTTT. It yields the protein CASSPPSFMNTEAFF.

The rearrangement joins TRBV6-4 to TRBJ1-2, with 9 nucleotides matching TRBD1. CDR1 MRHNA and CDR2 SNTAGT come from the germline V gene. V was clipped by 3 bases and J by 3 bases; unmatched bases: 5. The CDR3 sequence is 15 residues long. Written as DNA, the CDR3 is TGTGCCAGCAGTGAACAGGGACAGGGCCACTATGGCTACACCTTC. It codes for CASSEQGQGHYGYTF.

The rearrangement links TRBV2 to TRBJ2-3, with D tentatively TRBD2 (5 bases). Germline values: CDR1 SNHLY, CDR2 FYNNEI. The CDR3 consists of 14 residues. V was pared by 5 bases and J by 4 bases, with 13 bases between. The CDR3 spells CASSLGMRADTQYF. The CDR3 DNA reads as TGTGCCAGCAGTCTTGGGATGAGGGCAGATACGCAGTATTTT. Variable domain in full (rest from reference TRBV2 and TRBJ2-3): EPEVTQTPSHQVTQMGQEVILRCVPISNHLYFYWYRQILGQKVEFLVSFYNNEISEKSEIFDDQFSVERPDGSNFTLKIRSTKLEDSAMYFCASSLGMRADTQYFGPGTRLTVL.

There are a few counts of this clonotype. The chain carries TRBV4-1 and TRBJ2-4; tentative D call: TRBD1 (7 bases). The CDR3 has 17 amino acids. The germline CDR1 and CDR2 sequences are MGHRA and YSYEKL. Trimming cost V 0 bases and J 0 bases, with 12 bases left between them. The CDR3 coding sequence is TGCGCCAGCAGCCAAGATCGGCAGGGGGGAGCCAAAAACATTCAGTACTTC. Translating it yields CASSQDRQGGAKNIQYF.

This clonotype was seen repeatedly, ten times or more. This chain uses TRBV3-1 with TRBJ2-7, with D hard to call. This CDR3 has 12 residues. In germline, CDR1 is LGHDT, CDR2 YNNKEL (reference sequence). V lost 5 bases and J lost 1, with 6 bases in between. The CDR3 loop is CASSLLSYEQYF. For the CDR3, the DNA is TGTGCCAGCAGCTTATTGTCCTACGAGCAGTACTTC.

This sequence joins TRBV6-2 or TRBV6-3 and TRBJ2-5, with TRBD2 identical over 11 bases. The J call could be wrong; TRBJ2-7 is a better fit for the DNA end. This CDR3 has 15 residues. CDR1 MNHEY and CDR2 SVGEGT come from the germline V gene. The CDR3 spells CASHEGLAGDYEQYF. CDR3 DNA: TGTGCCAGCCACGAAGGACTAGCGGGCGACTACGAGCAGTACTTC.

The chain employs TRBV12-3 or TRBV12-4 and TRBJ2-7, with 8 bases identical to TRBD1. V was pared by 3 bases and J by 5 bases, with 6 bases of the junction left unmatched. The CDR3 runs to 14 residues. The CDR3 here is CASSFLTGGHEQYF. The CDR3 coding sequence is TGTGCCAGCAGTTTTTTAACAGGGGGTCACGAGCAGTACTTC.

This clonotype came up a few times. The J gene is TRBJ2-7, the V gene TRBV5-1; D is unclear. The V end lost 4 bases, the J end lost 5 bases, and 13 bases lay between the germline ends. CDR3 size: 13 residues. Germline V gene sequence: CDR1 SGHRS, CDR2 YFSETQ. In DNA form, the CDR3 reads TGCGCCAGCAGCCTGTCGCCGTCGGACGAGCAGTACTTC. It is translated as CASSLSPSDEQYF. Variable domain in full (rest from reference TRBV5-1 and TRBJ2-7): KAGVTQTPRYLIKTRGQQVTLSCSPISGHRSVSWYQQTPGQGLQFLFEYFSETQRNKGNFPGRFSGRQFSNSRSEMNVSTLELGDSALYLCASSLSPSDEQYFGPGTRLTVT.

This chain uses TRBV24-1 with TRBJ2-7; 9 positions match TRBD1. This CDR3 is built from 13 residues. The germline gives CDR1 KGHDR, CDR2 SFDVKD. The V gene end was trimmed by 5 bases and the J gene end by 6 bases; junction bases not matched to a gene: 4. The CDR3 reads CATSGGDRAEQYF. CDR3 sequence (DNA): TGTGCCACCAGTGGGGGGGACAGGGCCGAGCAGTACTTC.

Comment on this clonotype: A read error may be the cause here, since a much bigger clone is one base away. The chain uses TRBV3-1 and TRBJ2-3, with D possibly TRBD2 on 6 matching bases. Germline loops: CDR1 LGHDT, CDR2 YNNKEL (reference sequence). This CDR3 has 16 residues. V was cut by 5 bases and J by 0 bases, with 15 bases left in between. The CDR3 DNA follows: TGTGCCAGCAGCTATGGGGCTAGCGCGAGCACAGATACGCAGTATTTT. Translation gives CASSYGASASTDTQYF.

The CDR3 DNA follows: TGCAGTGCTTTCCGGGACAGCGGGACGGAGCCCCAGCATTTT. Its protein product is CSAFRDSGTEPQHF. J is TRBJ1-5 and V is TRBV20-1, with 7 bases fitting TRBD1. The germline V gene encodes CDR1 DFQATT and CDR2 SNEGSKA (reference sequence). J gave up 8 bases and V 5 bases, and 12 bases lay outside the gene matches. This CDR3 contains 14 residues.

This clonotype was detected once. The junction departs from germline at one end; a sequencing error may be responsible. The chain employs TRBV27 and TRBJ2-7, with TRBD2 matching over 9 bases. Germline CDR1 and CDR2: MNHEY and SMNVEV (reference sequence). The CDR3 length is 15 residues. The CDR3 reads CANSSLAGLRDEQYF. CDR3 bases: TGTGCCAACAGTTCCCTAGCGGGGCTTCGGGACGAGCAGTACTTC.

This clonotype was picked up a small number of times. The chain carries TRBV7-2 and TRBJ2-1; 8 nucleotides match TRBD2. The V and J ends lost 5 bases and 6 bases, in that order; junction bases with no gene match: 9. Germline values: CDR1 SGHTA, CDR2 FQGNSA. This CDR3 comprises 15 residues. This CDR3 is CASSTTSAQGNEQFF. CDR3 DNA sequence: TGTGCCAGCAGCACGACTAGCGCCCAAGGCAATGAGCAGTTCTTC. Variable domain in full (rest from reference TRBV7-2 and TRBJ2-1): GAGVSQSPSNKVTEKGKDVELRCDPISGHTALYWYRQSLGQGLEFLIYFQGNSAPDKSGLPSDRFSAERTGGSVSTLTIQRTQQEDSAVYLCASSTTSAQGNEQFFGPGTRLTVL.

This rearrangement joins TRBV27 to TRBJ2-6; D gene unclear. Germline assignment: CDR1 MNHEY and CDR2 SMNVEV (reference sequence). This CDR3 region has 14 residues. Trimming left V 6 bases short and J 3 bases short, with 9 bases between. The chain's CDR3 is CASRGFGGANVLTF. For the CDR3, the DNA is TGTGCCAGCAGGGGTTTCGGTGGGGCCAACGTCCTGACTTTC.

J is TRBJ2-5 and V is TRBV12-3 or TRBV12-4, with D possibly TRBD1 on 5 matching bases. V dropped 3 bases and J dropped 4 bases, with 15 bases sitting between them. The CDR3 runs to 15 residues. The CDR3 region is CASSFFQGRRETQYF. In DNA, the CDR3 is TGTGCCAGCAGTTTTTTTCAGGGAAGGAGAGAGACCCAGTACTTC.

The chain is built from TRBV5-6 and TRBJ1-2, with 7 positions matching TRBD1. The CDR3 spans 12 residues. Germline-derived CDR1 and CDR2 are SGHDT and YYEEEE. The J segment lost 10 bases and the V segment lost 2 bases, leaving 5 bases of the junction unmatched. The DNA for the CDR3 is TGTGCCAGCAGCTTCGGACAGGTTCTCTACACCTTC. Amino acid sequence: CASSFGQVLYTF.

A word on this clonotype: One end of the junction fails to match germline, which may point to a read error. The chain joins TRBV7-2 to TRBJ1-2; 11 nucleotides align to TRBD1. The CDR3 length is 14 residues. Germline assignment: CDR1 SGHTA and CDR2 FQGNSA. The CDR3, as DNA: TGTGCCAGCAGTTTAGGACAGGGGGCTCGTGGCTACACCTTC. This codes for CASSLGQGARGYTF.

The chain uses TRBV25-1 and TRBJ2-5, with 10 bases identical to TRBD1. The J call may not be correct, given that the DNA end is closer to TRBJ2-7. CDR3 length: 18 amino acids. The germline CDR1 and CDR2 sequences are MGHDK and SYGVNS. CDR3: CASSKKGDRGILGYEQYF. The CDR3 DNA sequence: TGTGCCAGCAGTAAGAAGGGGGACAGGGGCATCTTGGGGTACGAGCAGTACTTC.

The V call is TRBV6-5, the J call TRBJ2-5; TRBD2 matches at 8 bases. The germline CDR1 and CDR2 sequences are MNHEY and SVGAGI. V shed 6 bases and J 5 bases; nucleotides not matched to a gene: 5. The CDR3 consists of 13 residues. In DNA form, the CDR3 reads TGTGCCAGCAGGAGGACTAGCATCGAGACCCAGTACTTC. Residues: CASRRTSIETQYF.

The table lists this clonotype with a few counts. The gene calls are TRBV20-1 and TRBJ2-7; maybe TRBD2 (6 bases). V was shortened by 0 bases and J by 7 bases, with 16 bases between the two germline ends. CDR3 length equals 14 residues. Germline assignment: CDR1 DFQATT and CDR2 SNEGSKA (reference sequence). CDR3 sequence (DNA): TGCAGTGCTAGAGATCGATCCCTTGCGGGAGAGCAGTACTTC. Its protein product is CSARDRSLAGEQYF.